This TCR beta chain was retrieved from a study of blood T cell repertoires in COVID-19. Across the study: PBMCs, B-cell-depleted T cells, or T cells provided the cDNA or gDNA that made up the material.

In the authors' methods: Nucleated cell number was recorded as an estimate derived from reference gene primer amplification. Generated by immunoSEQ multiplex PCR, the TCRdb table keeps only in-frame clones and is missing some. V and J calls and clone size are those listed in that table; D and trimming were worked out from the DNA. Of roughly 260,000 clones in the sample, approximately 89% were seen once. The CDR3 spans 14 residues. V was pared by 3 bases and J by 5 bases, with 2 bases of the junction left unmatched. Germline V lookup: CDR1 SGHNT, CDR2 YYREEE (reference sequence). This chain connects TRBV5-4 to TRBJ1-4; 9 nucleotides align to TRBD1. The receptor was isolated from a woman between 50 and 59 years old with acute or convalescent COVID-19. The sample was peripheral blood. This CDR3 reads CASSWGTGNEKLFF. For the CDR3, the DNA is TGTGCCAGCAGCTGGGGGACAGGGAATGAAAAACTGTTTTTT.